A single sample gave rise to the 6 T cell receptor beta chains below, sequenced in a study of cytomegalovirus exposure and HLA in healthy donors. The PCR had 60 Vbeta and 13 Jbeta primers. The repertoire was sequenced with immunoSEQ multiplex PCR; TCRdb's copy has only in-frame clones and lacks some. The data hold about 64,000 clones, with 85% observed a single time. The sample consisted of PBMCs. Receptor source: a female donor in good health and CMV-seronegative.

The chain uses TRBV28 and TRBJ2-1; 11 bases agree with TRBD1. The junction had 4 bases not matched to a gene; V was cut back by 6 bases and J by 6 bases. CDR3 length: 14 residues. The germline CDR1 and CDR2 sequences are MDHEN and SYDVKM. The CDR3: CASSPGTGGNEQFF. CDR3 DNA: TGTGCCAGCAGCCCCGGGACAGGGGGCAATGAGCAGTTCTTC. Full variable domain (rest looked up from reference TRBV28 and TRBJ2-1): DVKVTQSSRYLVKRTGEKVFLECVQDMDHENMFWYRQDPGLGLRLIYFSYDVKMKEKGDIPEGYSVSREKKERFSLILESASTNQTSMYLCASSPGTGGNEQFFGPGTRLTVL.

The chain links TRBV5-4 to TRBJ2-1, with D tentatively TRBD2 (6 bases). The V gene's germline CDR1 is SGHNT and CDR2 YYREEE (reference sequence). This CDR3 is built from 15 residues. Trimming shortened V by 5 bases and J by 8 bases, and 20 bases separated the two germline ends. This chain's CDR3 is CASRTERVTADEQFF. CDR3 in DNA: TGTGCCAGCAGGACGGAGCGGGTGACAGCCGATGAGCAGTTCTTC.

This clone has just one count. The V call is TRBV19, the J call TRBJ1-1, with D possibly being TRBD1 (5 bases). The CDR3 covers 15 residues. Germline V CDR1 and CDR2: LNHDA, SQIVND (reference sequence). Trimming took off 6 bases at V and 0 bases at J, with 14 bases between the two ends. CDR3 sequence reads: CASRPETEMNTEAFF. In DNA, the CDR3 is TGTGCCAGTAGACCGGAGACAGAAATGAACACTGAAGCTTTCTTT.

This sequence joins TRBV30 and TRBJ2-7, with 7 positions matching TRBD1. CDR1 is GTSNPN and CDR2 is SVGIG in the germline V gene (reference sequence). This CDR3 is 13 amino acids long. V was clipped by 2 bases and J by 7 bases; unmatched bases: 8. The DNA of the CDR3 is TGTGCCTGGAGTCCGAAGGGGGCCGGTGAGCAGTACTTC. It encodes CAWSPKGAGEQYF.

The CDR3 region is CATRRDNEQFF. CDR3 DNA sequence: TGTGCAACTCGGAGGGACAATGAGCAGTTCTTC. The rearrangement uses TRBV28 and TRBJ2-1, with a tentative D call TRBD2 (6 bases). Looked up from germline, CDR1 is MDHEN and CDR2 is SYDVKM. The CDR3 totals 11 residues.

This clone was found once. The CDR3 here is CASTGLAGVMSYNEQFF. CDR3 DNA: TGTGCCAGCACCGGACTAGCGGGAGTGATGTCCTACAATGAGCAGTTCTTC. The chain combines TRBV2 with TRBJ2-1, with 13 bases lining up with TRBD2. The V segment lost 7 bases and the J segment 1 base; nucleotides outside the gene matches: 7. Germline CDR1 is SNHLY and CDR2 is FYNNEI. The CDR3 totals 17 residues.